This T cell receptor (beta chain) was observed in a study of identical twins. Germline V gene data show CDR1 as MNHEY and CDR2 as SVGEGT. The CDR3 has 15 residues. A note on this clonotype: Its antigen is undetermined. Being one base from a much bigger clone, this may be a read error.

Findings and caveats of the study: The abundant beta clonotypes from cord blood had fewer insertions, and memory repertoires had none of this.

Template switching (which added a universal primer site) was used, and cDNA carried unique molecular identifiers. TCRdb re-called the 5' RACE reads through MiXCR, storing one row per CDR3 protein. The sample lists more than 1.5 million distinct CDR3 sequences, 25% to 35% occurring once. The receptor's source is a newborn girl in good health. The V and J genes are TRBV6-2 or TRBV6-3 and TRBJ2-1; tentatively, D is TRBD2 (6 bases). The material sequenced was cord blood. CDR3 nucleotides: TGTGCCGGCAGTTACGGTAGCGGAGCCTACAATGAGCAGTTCTTC. It encodes CAGSYGSGAYNEQFF.